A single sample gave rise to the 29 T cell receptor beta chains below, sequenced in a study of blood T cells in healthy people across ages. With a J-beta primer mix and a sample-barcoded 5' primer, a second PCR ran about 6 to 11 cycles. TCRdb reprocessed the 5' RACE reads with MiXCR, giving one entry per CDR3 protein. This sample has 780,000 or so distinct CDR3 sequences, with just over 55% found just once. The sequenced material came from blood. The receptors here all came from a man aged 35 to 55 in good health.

For the CDR3, the DNA is TGTGCCACCAGTCTACCCGACGGCAAAGAGACCCAGTACTTC. The encoded protein is CATSLPDGKETQYF. This chain uses TRBV24-1 with TRBJ2-5; no definite D call. Germline V CDR1 and CDR2: KGHDR, SFDVKD. V gave up 6 bases and J gave up 3 bases, with 13 bases separating them. CDR3 length equals 14 residues.

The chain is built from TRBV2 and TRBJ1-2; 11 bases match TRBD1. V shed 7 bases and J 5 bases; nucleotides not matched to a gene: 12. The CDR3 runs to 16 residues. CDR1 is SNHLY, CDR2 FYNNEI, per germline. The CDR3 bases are TGTGCCAGCATCCCCCGAAGGACAGGGGGCGGGTATGGCTACACCTTC. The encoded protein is CASIPRRTGGGYGYTF.

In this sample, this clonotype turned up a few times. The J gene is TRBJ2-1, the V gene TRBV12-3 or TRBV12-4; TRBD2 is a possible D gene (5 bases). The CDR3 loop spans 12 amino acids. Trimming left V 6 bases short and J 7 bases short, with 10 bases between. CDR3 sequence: CASSRPGNEQFF. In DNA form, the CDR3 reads TGTGCCAGCAGCAGACCGGGGAATGAGCAGTTCTTC.

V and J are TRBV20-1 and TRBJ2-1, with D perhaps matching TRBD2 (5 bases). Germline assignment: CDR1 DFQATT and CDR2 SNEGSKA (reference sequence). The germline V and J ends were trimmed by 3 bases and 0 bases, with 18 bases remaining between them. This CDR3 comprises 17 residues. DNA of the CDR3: TGCAGTGCTAGTCTTTCGGGGTGGGAGTACTCCTACAATGAGCAGTTCTTC. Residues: CSASLSGWEYSYNEQFF.

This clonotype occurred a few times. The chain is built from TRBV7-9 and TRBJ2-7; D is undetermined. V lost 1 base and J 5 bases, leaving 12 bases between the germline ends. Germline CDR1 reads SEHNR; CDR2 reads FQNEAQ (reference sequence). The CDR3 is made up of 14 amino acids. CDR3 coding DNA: TGTGCCAGCAGCTTAGGGGAATACGGTCACGAGCAGTACTTC. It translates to CASSLGEYGHEQYF.

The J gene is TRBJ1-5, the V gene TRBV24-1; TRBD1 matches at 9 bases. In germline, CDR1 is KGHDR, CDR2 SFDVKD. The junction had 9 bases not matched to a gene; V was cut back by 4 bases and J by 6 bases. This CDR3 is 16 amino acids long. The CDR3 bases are TGTGCCACCAGTGAAACCACAGGGGGCTCGAGTCAGCCCCAGCATTTT. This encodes CATSETTGGSSQPQHF.

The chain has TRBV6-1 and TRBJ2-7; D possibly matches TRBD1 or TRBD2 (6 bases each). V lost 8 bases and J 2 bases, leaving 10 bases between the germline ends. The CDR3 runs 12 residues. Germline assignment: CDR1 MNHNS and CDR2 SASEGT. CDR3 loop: CASQGRTYEQYF. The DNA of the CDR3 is TGTGCCAGCCAGGGGAGGACCTACGAGCAGTACTTC.

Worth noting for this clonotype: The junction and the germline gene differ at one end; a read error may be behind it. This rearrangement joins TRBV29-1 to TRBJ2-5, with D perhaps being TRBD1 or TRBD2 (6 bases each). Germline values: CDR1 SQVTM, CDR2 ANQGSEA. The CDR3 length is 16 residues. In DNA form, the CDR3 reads TGCAGCGTAGGGAAGGGCGGGACAAGGCACCAAGCGACCCAGTACTTC. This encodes CSVGKGGTRHQATQYF.

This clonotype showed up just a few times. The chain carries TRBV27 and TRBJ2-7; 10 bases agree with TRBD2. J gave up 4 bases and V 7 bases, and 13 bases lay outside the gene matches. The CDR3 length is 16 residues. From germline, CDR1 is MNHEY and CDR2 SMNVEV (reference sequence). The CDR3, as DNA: TGTGCCAGCAAGTTATGGGGGGCTAGCGGGAGTTACGAGCAGTACTTC. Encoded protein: CASKLWGASGSYEQYF.

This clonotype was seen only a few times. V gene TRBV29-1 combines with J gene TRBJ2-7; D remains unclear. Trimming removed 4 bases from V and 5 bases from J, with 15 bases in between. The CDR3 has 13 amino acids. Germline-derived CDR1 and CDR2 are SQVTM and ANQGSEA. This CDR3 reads CSVVWALSHEQYF. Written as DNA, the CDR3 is TGCAGCGTTGTTTGGGCCCTGTCCCACGAGCAGTACTTC.

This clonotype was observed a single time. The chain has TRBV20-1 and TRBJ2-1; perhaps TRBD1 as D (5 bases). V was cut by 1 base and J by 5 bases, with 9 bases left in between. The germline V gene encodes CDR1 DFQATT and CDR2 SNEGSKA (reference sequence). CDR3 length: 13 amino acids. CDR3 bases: TGCAGTGCTAGAGTACAGGCAGACAATGAGCAGTTCTTC. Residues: CSARVQADNEQFF.

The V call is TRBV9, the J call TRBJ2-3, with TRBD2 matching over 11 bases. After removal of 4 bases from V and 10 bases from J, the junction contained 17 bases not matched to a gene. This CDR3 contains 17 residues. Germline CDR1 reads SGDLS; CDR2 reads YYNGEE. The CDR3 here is CASSPIGLAGGSDAQYF. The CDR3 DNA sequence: TGTGCCAGCAGCCCCATCGGGCTAGCGGGGGGTTCGGATGCGCAGTATTTT.

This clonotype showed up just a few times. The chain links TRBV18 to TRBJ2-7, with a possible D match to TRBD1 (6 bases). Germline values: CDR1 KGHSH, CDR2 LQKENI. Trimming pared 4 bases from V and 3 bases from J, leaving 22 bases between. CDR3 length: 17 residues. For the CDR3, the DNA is TGTGCCAGCTCACTGAAGAGGACAGACTCGTTTATCTACGAGCAGTACTTC. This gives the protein CASSLKRTDSFIYEQYF.

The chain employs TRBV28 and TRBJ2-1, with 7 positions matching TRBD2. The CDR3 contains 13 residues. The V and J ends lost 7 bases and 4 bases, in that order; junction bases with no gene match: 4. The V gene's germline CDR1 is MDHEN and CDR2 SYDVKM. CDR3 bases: TGTGCCAGCACTAGCGGTCTATACAATGAGCAGTTCTTC. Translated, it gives CASTSGLYNEQFF.

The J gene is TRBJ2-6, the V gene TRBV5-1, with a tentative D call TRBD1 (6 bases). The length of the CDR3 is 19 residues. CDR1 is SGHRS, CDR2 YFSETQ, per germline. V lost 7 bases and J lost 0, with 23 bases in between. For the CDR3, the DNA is TGCGCCAGCCGGGTTTACTTTGGACAGCACATCTCTGGGGCCAACGTCCTGACTTTC. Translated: CASRVYFGQHISGANVLTF.

Written as DNA, the CDR3 is TGCAGTGGGGGGGCAGCCCTAAAGAATAGCGATACGCAGTATTTT. Translated, it gives CSGGAALKNSDTQYF. V gene TRBV20-1 combines with J gene TRBJ2-3; TRBD1 or TRBD2 may be the D gene (6 bases each). The CDR3 runs to 15 residues. Germline lookup yields CDR1 DFQATT and CDR2 SNEGSKA (reference sequence). The V and J ends lost 7 bases and 6 bases respectively, with 23 bases between them.

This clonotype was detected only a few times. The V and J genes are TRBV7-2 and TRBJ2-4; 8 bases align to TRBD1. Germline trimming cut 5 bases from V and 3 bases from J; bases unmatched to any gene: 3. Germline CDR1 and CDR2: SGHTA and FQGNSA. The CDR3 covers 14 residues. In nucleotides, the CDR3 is TGTGCCAGCAGCCAGGGGGCGGGCAAAAACATTCAGTACTTC. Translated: CASSQGAGKNIQYF.

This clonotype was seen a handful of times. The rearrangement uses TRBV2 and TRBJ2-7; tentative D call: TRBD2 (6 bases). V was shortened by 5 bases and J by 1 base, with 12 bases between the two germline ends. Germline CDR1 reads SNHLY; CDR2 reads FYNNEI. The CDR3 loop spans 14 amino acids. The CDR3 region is CASSSRDWSYEQYF. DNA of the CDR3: TGTGCCAGCAGTTCCCGGGACTGGTCCTACGAGCAGTACTTC. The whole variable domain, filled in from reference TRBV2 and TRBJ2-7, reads EPEVTQTPSHQVTQMGQEVILRCVPISNHLYFYWYRQILGQKVEFLVSFYNNEISEKSEIFDDQFSVERPDGSNFTLKIRSTKLEDSAMYFCASSSRDWSYEQYFGPGTRLTVT.

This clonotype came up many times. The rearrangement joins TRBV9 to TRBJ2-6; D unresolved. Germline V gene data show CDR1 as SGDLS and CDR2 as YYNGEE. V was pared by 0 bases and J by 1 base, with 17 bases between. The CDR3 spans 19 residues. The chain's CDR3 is CASSVGHSPGRSGANVLTF. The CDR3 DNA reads TGTGCCAGCAGCGTAGGACATTCTCCTGGCAGGTCTGGGGCCAACGTCCTGACTTTC.

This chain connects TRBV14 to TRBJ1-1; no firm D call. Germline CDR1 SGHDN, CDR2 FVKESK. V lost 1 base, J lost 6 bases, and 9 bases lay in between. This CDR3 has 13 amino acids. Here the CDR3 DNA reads TGTGCCAGCAGCCAAGTGATTGGATCTGAAGCTTTCTTT. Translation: CASSQVIGSEAFF.

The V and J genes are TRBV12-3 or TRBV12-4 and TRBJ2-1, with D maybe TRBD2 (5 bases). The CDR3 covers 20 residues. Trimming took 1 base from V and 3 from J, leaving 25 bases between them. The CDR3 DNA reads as TGTGCCAGCAGTTTAGGGGCGCTCATCAGTGGACGAGCGGACTACAATGAGCAGTTCTTC. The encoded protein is CASSLGALISGRADYNEQFF.

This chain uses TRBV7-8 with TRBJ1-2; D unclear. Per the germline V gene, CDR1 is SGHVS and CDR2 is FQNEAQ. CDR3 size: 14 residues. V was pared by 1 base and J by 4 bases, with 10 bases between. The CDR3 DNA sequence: TGTGCCAGCAGCTTAGAAAGTAGTAGCTATGGCTACACCTTC. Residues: CASSLESSSYGYTF.

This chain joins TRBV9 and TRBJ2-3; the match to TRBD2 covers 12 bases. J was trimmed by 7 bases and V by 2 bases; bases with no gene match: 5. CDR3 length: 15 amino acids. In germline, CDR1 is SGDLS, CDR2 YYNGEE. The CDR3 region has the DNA TGTGCCAGCAGCGTTACTAGCGGGAGGAAGTATACGCAGTATTTT. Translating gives CASSVTSGRKYTQYF.

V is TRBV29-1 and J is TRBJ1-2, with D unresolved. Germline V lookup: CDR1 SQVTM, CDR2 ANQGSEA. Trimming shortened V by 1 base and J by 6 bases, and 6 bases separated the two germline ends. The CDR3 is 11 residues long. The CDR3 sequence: CSVEGRHGYTF. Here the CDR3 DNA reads TGCAGCGTTGAAGGACGGCATGGCTACACCTTC.

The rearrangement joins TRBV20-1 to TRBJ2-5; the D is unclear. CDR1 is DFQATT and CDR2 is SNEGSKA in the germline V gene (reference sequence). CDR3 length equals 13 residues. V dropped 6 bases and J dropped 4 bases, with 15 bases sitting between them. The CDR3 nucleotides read TGCAGTGCCATCTTACCGCCGGGAGAGACCCAGTACTTC. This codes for CSAILPPGETQYF.

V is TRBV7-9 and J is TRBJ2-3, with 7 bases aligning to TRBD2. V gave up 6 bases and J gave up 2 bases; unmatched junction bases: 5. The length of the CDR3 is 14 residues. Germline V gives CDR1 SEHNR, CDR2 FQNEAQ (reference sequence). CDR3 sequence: CASRSSGNTDTQYF. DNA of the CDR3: TGTGCCAGCAGATCGAGCGGGAACACAGATACGCAGTATTTT.

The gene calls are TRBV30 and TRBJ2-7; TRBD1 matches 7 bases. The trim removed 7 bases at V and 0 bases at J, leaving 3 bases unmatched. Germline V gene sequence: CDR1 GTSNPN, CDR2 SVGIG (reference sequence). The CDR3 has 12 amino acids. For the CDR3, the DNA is TGTGCCTTACAGGGGCGCTCCTACGAGCAGTACTTC. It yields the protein CALQGRSYEQYF.

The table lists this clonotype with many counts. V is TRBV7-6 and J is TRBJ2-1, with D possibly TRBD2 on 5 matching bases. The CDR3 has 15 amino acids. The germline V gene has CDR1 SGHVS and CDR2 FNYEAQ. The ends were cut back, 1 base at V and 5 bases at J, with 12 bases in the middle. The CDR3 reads CASSLGTDLHNEQFF. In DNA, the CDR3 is TGTGCCAGCAGCTTAGGGACTGACCTCCACAATGAGCAGTTCTTC.

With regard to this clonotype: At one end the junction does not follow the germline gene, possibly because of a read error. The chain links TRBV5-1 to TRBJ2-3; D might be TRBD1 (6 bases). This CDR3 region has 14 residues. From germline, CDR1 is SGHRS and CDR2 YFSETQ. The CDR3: CASSLGQSTDAQYF. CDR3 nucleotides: TGCGCCAGCAGCCTGGGACAAAGCACAGATGCGCAGTATTTT.